This TCR beta chain was observed in a study of blood T cell repertoires in COVID-19. Study-level background: Some COVID-19 samples were acute and others convalescent; all came from the United States, Italy and Spain. From T cells, B-cell-depleted T cells, or PBMCs came the material, which was cDNA or gDNA.

As processed by the authors: Counts of nucleated cells, estimated from reference gene primer amplification, were obtained. The data were produced by immunoSEQ multiplex PCR, yet TCRdb's version contains in-frame clones alone and is incomplete. The V and J calls and the clone size are those of that table, but D and trimming were determined from the DNA. This sample carries approximately 230,000 clones, just over 85% of them seen once, and the ten largest clones take over 2%. J gave up 5 bases and V 7 bases, and 7 bases lay outside the gene matches. Germline assignment: CDR1 MRHNA and CDR2 SNTAGT. This CDR3 contains 14 residues.

The origin of this receptor is a man younger than 45 who had recovered from COVID-19. The sample consisted of peripheral blood. The gene calls are TRBV6-4 and TRBJ1-2, with TRBD1 matching over 10 bases. The CDR3 loop is CASKFGQGEYGYTF. CDR3 DNA sequence: TGTGCCAGCAAATTCGGACAGGGGGAATATGGCTACACCTTC.